The T cell receptor (beta chain) under discussion was sequenced for a study of cytomegalovirus exposure and HLA in healthy donors. Study context: When over 300 donors were genotyped, 81% of them were found to fall in the Caucasian-associated ancestry cluster.

The germline V gene encodes CDR1 MNHEY and CDR2 SVGAGI. V lost 4 bases, J lost 14 bases, and 7 bases stayed unmatched. The CDR3 length is 12 residues. It was with 60 Vbeta and 13 Jbeta primers that the PCR ran. TCRdb's copy holds only in-frame clones and misses some; the assay was immunoSEQ multiplex PCR. The sample has 30,000 to 45,000 clones, 84% seen once. The chain recombines TRBV6-5 with TRBJ2-1; 8 bases are shared with TRBD1. The sample comprised PBMCs. The sequence was obtained from a woman younger than 30 in good health and CMV-seronegative. The CDR3 bases are TGTGCCAGCAGTTTAGACAGGGGATCAGAGTTCTTC. Protein product: CASSLDRGSEFF.